This is a list of T cell receptor beta chains from one sample in a study of shared clonotypes between healthy human individuals. Assay: immunoSEQ multiplex PCR; the TCRdb copy retains only in-frame clones and omits some. Altogether under 600,000 clones are present, roughly 95% being singletons, with the ten largest covering about 0.068%. The sequenced material came from naive CD4+ T cells sorted from blood. The receptor set was obtained from a woman aged 30 to 39 in good health. The CDR3 runs from the conserved cysteine through the conserved F or W. The order of the fields is J gene, D gene, V gene, CDR3 protein, CDR3 DNA. A D gene is named only where the DNA matches it firmly.

TRBJ1-1	.	TRBV10-1	CASSEGLGLDTEAFF	TGCGCCAGCAGTGAGGGGTTGGGATTGGACACTGAAGCTTTCTTT
TRBJ1-2	.	TRBV6-1	CASSDSNYGYTF	TGTGCCAGCAGCGACAGTAACTATGGCTACACCTTC
TRBJ1-2	.	TRBV27	CASSPRGGSYGYTF	TGTGCCAGCAGTCCCCGCGGGGGGAGCTATGGCTACACCTTC
TRBJ2-3	TRBD2	TRBV11-2	CASSLMSAGARTDTQYF	TGTGCCAGCAGCTTAATGTCTGCGGGAGCTCGCACAGATACGCAGTATTTT
TRBJ1-5	.	TRBV2	CASSDQVDQPQHF	TGTGCCAGCAGTGACCAGGTTGATCAGCCCCAGCATTTT
TRBJ2-7	.	TRBV11-2	CASSLDKGLEQYF	TGTGCCAGCAGCTTAGATAAGGGGCTCGAGCAGTACTTC
TRBJ2-1	TRBD1	TRBV7-9	CASSLHPTGDEQFF	TGTGCCAGCAGCTTACACCCGACAGGGGATGAGCAGTTCTTC
TRBJ2-7	.	TRBV5-1	CASSLGRIYEQYF	TGCGCCAGCAGCTTAGGACGGATCTACGAGCAGTACTTC
TRBJ1-2	.	TRBV28	CASSLLQNGYTF	TGTGCCAGCAGTTTACTCCAGAATGGCTACACCTTC
TRBJ2-1	TRBD2	TRBV9	CASSDLAGRYNEQFF	TGTGCCAGCAGCGACCTAGCGGGCCGGTACAATGAGCAGTTCTTC
TRBJ1-2	.	TRBV4-1	CASSQDPGYGYTF	TGCGCCAGCAGCCAAGATCCGGGTTATGGCTACACCTTC
TRBJ2-1	.	TRBV27	CASSSQTYNEQFF	TGTGCCAGCAGTTCCCAGACCTACAATGAGCAGTTCTTC
TRBJ2-2	.	TRBV28	CASSDSVGGAGTGELFF	TGTGCCAGCAGTGACTCTGTAGGAGGCGCTGGCACCGGGGAGCTGTTTTTT
TRBJ2-1	TRBD2	TRBV5-1	CASSLGLAGGYNEQFF	TGCGCCAGCAGCTTGGGACTAGCGGGGGGCTACAATGAGCAGTTCTTC
TRBJ2-1	.	TRBV7-9	CASSFSGNNEQFF	TGTGCCAGCAGCTTTTCGGGTAACAATGAGCAGTTCTTC
TRBJ2-6	TRBD1	TRBV18	CASSLRQGHPGANVLTF	TGTGCCAGCTCCCTAAGACAGGGGCATCCTGGGGCCAACGTCCTGACTTTC
TRBJ1-1	TRBD1	TRBV5-1	CASSFEDRVSEAFF	TGCGCCAGCAGCTTTGAGGACAGGGTGTCTGAAGCTTTCTTT
TRBJ1-3	.	TRBV7-8	CASSLELGQASSSGTPIYF	TGTGCCAGCAGCTTGGAATTGGGGCAAGCATCCAGCTCTGGAACCCCGATATATTTT
TRBJ2-1	.	TRBV6-1	CASRHRDNEQFF	TGTGCCAGCAGACACAGGGACAATGAGCAGTTCTTC
TRBJ1-2	.	TRBV27	CASRDSTYGYTF	TGTGCCAGCAGAGACAGCACATATGGCTACACCTTC
TRBJ2-1	TRBD2	TRBV2	CASSEASGYNEQFF	TGTGCCAGCAGTGAGGCTAGCGGTTACAATGAGCAGTTCTTC
TRBJ2-7	TRBD2	TRBV7-8	CASSGRGNGGSYEQYF	TGTGCCAGCTCGGGCCGGGGGAACGGGGGGTCCTACGAGCAGTACTTC
TRBJ2-2	TRBD2	TRBV18	CASSPVVGGSAPGELFF	TGTGCCAGCTCACCAGTAGTAGGCGGGAGCGCCCCCGGGGAGCTGTTTTTT
TRBJ2-1	TRBD1	TRBV6-6	CASRTRDRSYNEQFF	TGTGCCAGCAGAACCCGGGACAGGAGCTACAATGAGCAGTTCTTC